Sequencing of this T cell receptor (beta chain) was carried out in a study of T cell responses to AZD1222 COVID-19 vaccine. Whole-study results and caveats: Repertoire sampling occurred only after the peak T cell response. Among those given AZD1222, only five or six were seropositive at baseline. Donors were chiefly white British, with a greater number of females, and clonal diversity was perhaps underestimated.

Germline CDR1 and CDR2: WNHNN and SYGVQD (reference sequence). The CDR3 length is 14 residues. V trimming: 6 bases; J trimming: 5 bases; junction bases outside the gene matches: 9. As concerns this clone: The antigen is unknown.

Clones were read by immunoSEQ multiplex PCR, and TCRdb kept only the in-frame ones, dropping some. The sample carries about 140,000 clones, about 88% recorded once. This chain connects TRBV10-1 to TRBJ1-1; 7 bases fit TRBD1. The sequencing here drew on peripheral blood, taken on day 0 of AZD1222 vaccination. The TCR sequence derives from an adult in good health. The CDR3, as DNA: TGCGCCAGCAGGGCGGACAGGCAAAAAACTGAAGCTTTCTTT. Amino acids: CASRADRQKTEAFF.